The present T cell receptor beta chain was sequenced within a study of cytomegalovirus exposure and HLA in healthy donors. With 4 bases clipped from V and 7 bases from J, the junction kept 1 base outside the gene matches. CDR3 length: 14 residues. The germline V gene encodes CDR1 MGHRA and CDR2 YSYEKL. Only in-frame clones appear in the TCRdb table, and some are missing; sequencing was by immunoSEQ multiplex PCR. Among about 360,000 clones listed, 86% were seen once. The V gene is TRBV4-1, the J gene TRBJ2-1; 13 nucleotides align to TRBD2. The source of this sequence is a woman aged 18-35 years in good health and CMV-seronegative. The sequenced sample consisted of PBMCs. CDR3 bases: TGCGCCAGCAGCCTGGGACTAGCGGGGAATGAGCAGTTCTTC. This sequence encodes CASSLGLAGNEQFF.